This section outlines one T cell receptor (beta chain) sequence together with its context. The repertoire was sequenced with immunoSEQ multiplex PCR; TCRdb's copy has only in-frame clones and lacks some. The data show about 75,000 clones, roughly 90% seen once. There are 13 residues in the CDR3. V lost 6 bases, J lost 0 bases, and 9 bases lay in between. The germline CDR1 and CDR2 sequences are SQVTM and ANQGSEA. The data are from a study of T cell changes during pregnancy in multiple sclerosis. The sequence derives from a female donor in good health, enrolled as a control in a pregnancy study. The specimen was peripheral blood, collected in the first trimester of pregnancy. The chain employs TRBV29-1 and TRBJ1-3; D uncertain. CDR3 region: CSVTIGSGNTIYF. The CDR3 DNA reads TGCAGCGTGACAATAGGCTCTGGAAACACCATATATTTT.